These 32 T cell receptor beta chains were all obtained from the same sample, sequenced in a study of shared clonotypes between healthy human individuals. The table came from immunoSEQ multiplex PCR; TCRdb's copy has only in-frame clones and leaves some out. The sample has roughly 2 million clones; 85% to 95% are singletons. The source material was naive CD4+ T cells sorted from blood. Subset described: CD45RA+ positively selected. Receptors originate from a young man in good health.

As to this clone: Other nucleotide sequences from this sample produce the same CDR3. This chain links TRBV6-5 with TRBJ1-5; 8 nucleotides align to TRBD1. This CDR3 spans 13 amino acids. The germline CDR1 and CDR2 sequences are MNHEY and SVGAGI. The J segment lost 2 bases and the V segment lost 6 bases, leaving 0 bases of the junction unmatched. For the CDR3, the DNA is TGTGCCAGCAGGGGACAGGGCAATCAGCCCCAGCATTTT. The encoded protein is CASRGQGNQPQHF.

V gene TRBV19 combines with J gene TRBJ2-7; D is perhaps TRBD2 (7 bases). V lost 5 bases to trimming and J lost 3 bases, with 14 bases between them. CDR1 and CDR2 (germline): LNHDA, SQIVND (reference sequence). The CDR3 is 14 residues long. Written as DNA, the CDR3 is TGTGCCAGTAGTCAACAGGGAGGGCTCTACGAGCAGTACTTC. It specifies CASSQQGGLYEQYF.

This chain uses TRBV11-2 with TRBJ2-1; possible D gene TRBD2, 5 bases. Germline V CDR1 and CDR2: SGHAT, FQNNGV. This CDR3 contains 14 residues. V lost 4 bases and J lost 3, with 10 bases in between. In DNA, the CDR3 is TGTGCCAGCAGCTCCTGGACTGTCTACAATGAGCAGTTCTTC. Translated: CASSSWTVYNEQFF.

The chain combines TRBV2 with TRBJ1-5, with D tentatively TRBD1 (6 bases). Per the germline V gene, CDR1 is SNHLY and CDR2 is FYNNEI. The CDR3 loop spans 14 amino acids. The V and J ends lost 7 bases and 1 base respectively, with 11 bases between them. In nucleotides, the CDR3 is TGTGCCAGCAATGTTGACAGGAGCAATCAGCCCCAGCATTTT. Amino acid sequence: CASNVDRSNQPQHF.

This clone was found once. The CDR3: CASSLRTASEQYF. CDR3 DNA sequence: TGTGCCAGCAGCTTAAGGACAGCCAGCGAGCAGTACTTC. The rearrangement joins TRBV11-2 to TRBJ2-7; possible D gene TRBD1, 6 bases. This CDR3 has 13 residues. With 2 bases removed from V and 6 bases from J, the gap between germline ends came to 11 bases. Per the germline V gene, CDR1 is SGHAT and CDR2 is FQNNGV.

CDR3 loop: CASSYGDRIMNTEAFF. CDR3 bases: TGTGCCAGCAGTTACGGGGACAGGATCATGAACACTGAAGCTTTCTTT. The chain links TRBV6-5 to TRBJ1-1; TRBD1 aligns across 8 bases. The V gene's germline CDR1 is MNHEY and CDR2 SVGAGI. The length of the CDR3 is 16 residues. After removal of 2 bases from V and 0 bases from J, the junction contained 5 bases not matched to a gene.

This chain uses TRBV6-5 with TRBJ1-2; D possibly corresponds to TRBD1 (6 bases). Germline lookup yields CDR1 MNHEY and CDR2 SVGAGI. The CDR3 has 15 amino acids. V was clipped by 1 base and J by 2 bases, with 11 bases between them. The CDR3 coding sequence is TGTGCCAGCAGTTACTTAGTAGGACAGAACTATGGCTACACCTTC. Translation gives CASSYLVGQNYGYTF.

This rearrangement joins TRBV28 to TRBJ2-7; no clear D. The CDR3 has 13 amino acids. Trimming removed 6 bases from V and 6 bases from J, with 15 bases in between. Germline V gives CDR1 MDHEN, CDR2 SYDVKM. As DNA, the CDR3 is TGTGCCAGCAGAGGAATGCCGGTTGCCGAGCAGTACTTC. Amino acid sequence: CASRGMPVAEQYF. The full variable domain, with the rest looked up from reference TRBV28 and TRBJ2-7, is DVKVTQSSRYLVKRTGEKVFLECVQDMDHENMFWYRQDPGLGLRLIYFSYDVKMKEKGDIPEGYSVSREKKERFSLILESASTNQTSMYLCASRGMPVAEQYFGPGTRLTVT.

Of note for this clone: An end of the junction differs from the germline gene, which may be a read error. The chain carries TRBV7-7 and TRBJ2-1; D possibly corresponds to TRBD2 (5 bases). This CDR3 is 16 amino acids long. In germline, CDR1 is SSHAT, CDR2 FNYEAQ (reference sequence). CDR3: CASSLAGPPLSNEQFF. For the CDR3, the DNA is TGTGCTAGCAGCTTGGCGGGCCCTCCCCTTTCCAATGAGCAGTTCTTC.

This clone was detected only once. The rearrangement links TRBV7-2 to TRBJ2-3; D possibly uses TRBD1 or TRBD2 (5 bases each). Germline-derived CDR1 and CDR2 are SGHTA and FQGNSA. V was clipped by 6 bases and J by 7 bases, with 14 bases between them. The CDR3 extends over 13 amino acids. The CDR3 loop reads CASSQRGRHTQYF. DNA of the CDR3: TGTGCCAGCAGTCAACGGGGCCGACATACGCAGTATTTT.

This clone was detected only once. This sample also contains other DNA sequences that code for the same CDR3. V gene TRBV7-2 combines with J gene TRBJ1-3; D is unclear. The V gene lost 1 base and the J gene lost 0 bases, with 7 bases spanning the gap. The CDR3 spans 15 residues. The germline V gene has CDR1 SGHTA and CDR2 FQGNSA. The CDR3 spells CASSLGGDSGNTIYF. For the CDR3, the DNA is TGTGCCAGCAGCTTAGGAGGAGACTCTGGAAACACCATATATTTT.

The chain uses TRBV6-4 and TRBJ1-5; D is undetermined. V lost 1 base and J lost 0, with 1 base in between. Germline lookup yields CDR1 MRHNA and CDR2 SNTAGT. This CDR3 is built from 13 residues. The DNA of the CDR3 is TGTGCCAGCAGTGACTATAGCAATCAGCCCCAGCATTTT. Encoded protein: CASSDYSNQPQHF.

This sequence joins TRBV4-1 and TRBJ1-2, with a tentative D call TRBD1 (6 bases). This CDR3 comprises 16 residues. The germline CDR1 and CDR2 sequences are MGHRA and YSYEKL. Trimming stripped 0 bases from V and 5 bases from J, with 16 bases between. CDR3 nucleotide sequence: TGCGCCAGCAGCCAAGATGGAACGGGGGCTGGGTATGGCTACACCTTC. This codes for CASSQDGTGAGYGYTF.

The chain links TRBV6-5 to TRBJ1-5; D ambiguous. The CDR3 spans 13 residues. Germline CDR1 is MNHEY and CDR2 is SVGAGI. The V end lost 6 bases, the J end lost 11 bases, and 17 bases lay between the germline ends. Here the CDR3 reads CASRPTPSGTQHF. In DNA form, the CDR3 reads TGTGCCAGCAGACCAACACCCTCCGGGACCCAGCATTTT.

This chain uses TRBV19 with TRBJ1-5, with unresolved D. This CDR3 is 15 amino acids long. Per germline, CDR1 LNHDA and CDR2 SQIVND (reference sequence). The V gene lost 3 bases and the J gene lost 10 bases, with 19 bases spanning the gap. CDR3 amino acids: CASSIQPGHISPQHF. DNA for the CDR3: TGTGCCAGTAGTATTCAACCGGGCCATATCAGCCCCCAGCATTTT.

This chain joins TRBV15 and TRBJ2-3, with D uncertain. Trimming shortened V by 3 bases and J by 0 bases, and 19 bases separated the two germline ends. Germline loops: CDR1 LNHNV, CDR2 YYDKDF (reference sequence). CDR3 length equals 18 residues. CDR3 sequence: CATSSPNHRYSSTDTQYF. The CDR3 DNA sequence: TGTGCCACCAGCAGCCCCAACCACCGGTACTCTAGCACAGATACGCAGTATTTT.

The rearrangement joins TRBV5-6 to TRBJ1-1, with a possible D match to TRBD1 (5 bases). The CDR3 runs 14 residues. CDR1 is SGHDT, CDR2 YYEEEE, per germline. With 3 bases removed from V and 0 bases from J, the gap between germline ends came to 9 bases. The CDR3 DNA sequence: TGTGCCAGCAGCTCGCTACAGGTGAACACTGAAGCTTTCTTT. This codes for CASSSLQVNTEAFF.

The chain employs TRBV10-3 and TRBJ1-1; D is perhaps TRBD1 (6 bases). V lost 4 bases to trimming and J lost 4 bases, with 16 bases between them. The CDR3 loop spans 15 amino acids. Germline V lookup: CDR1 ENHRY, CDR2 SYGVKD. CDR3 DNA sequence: TGTGCCATCAGTGGAATCAGGGGAGGGGGCACTGAAGCTTTCTTT. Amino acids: CAISGIRGGGTEAFF.

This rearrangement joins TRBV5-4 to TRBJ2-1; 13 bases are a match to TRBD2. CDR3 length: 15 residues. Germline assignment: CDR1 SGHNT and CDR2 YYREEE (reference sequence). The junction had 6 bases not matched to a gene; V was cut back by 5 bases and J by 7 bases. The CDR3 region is CASRSGLAGENEQFF. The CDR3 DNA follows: TGTGCCAGCAGGTCCGGACTAGCGGGGGAAAATGAGCAGTTCTTC.

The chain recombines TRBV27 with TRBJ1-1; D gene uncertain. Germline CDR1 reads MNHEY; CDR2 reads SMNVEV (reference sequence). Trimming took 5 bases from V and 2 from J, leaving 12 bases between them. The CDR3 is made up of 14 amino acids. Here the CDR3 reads CASSITQANTEAFF. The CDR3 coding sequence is TGTGCCAGCAGTATAACTCAGGCTAACACTGAAGCTTTCTTT.

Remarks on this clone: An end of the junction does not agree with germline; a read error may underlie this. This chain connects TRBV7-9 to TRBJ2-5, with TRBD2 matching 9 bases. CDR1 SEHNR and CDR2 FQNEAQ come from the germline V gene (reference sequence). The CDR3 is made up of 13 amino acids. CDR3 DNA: TGTGCCAGCAGCGTAGCGGGAGTGGAGACCCAGTACTTC. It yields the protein CASSVAGVETQYF. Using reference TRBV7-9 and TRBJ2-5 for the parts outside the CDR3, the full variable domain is DTGVSQNPRHKITKRGQNVTFRCDPISEHNRLYWYRQTLGQGPEFLTYFQNEAQLEKSRLLSDRFSAERPKGSFSTLEIQRTEQGDSAMYLCASSVAGVETQYFGPGTRLLVL.

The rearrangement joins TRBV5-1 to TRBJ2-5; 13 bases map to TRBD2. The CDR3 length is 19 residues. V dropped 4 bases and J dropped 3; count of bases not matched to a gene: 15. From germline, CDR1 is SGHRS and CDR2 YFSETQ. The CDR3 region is CASSAFNLRTSGSKETQYF. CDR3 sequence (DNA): TGCGCCAGCAGCGCCTTTAACCTGAGGACTAGCGGGAGTAAAGAGACCCAGTACTTC.

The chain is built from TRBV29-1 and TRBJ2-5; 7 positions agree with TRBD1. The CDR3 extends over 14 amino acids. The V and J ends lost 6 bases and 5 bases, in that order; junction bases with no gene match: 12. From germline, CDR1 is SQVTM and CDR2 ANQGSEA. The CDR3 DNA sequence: TGCAGCGTGACAACTAACAGGGGACCGGAGACCCAGTACTTC. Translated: CSVTTNRGPETQYF.

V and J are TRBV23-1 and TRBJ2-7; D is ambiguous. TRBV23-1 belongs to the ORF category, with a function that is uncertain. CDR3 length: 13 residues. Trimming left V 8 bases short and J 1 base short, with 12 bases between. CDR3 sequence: CASVRDFSYEQYF. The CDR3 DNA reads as TGCGCCAGCGTTAGGGATTTTTCCTACGAGCAGTACTTC.

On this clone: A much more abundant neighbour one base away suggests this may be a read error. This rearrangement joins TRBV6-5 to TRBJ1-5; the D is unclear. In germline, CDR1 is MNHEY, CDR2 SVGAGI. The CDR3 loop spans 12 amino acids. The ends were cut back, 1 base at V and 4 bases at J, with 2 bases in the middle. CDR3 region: CASSYWNQPQHF. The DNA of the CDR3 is TGTGCCAGCAGTTACTGGAATCAGCCCCAGCATTTT.

CDR3 amino acids: CASSHSGSSYNEQFF. In DNA, the CDR3 is TGTGCCAGCAGCCACAGCGGGAGTTCCTACAATGAGCAGTTCTTC. The chain joins TRBV7-2 to TRBJ2-1; TRBD2 aligns across 8 bases. The V gene's germline CDR1 is SGHTA and CDR2 FQGNSA. There are 15 residues in the CDR3. Trimming cost V 5 bases and J 1 base; bases outside gene matches: 4.

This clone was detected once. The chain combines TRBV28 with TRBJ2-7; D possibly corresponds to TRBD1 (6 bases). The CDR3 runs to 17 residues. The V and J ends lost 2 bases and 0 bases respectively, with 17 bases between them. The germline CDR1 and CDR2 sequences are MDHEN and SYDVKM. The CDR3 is CASSLGPFDRSSYEQYF. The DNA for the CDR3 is TGTGCCAGCAGTTTAGGTCCTTTCGACAGGAGCTCCTACGAGCAGTACTTC.

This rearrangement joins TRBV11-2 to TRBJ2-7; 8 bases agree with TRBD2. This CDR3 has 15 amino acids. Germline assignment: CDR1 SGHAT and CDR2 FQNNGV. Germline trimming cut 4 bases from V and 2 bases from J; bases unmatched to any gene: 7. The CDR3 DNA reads TGTGCCAGCAGCTCGGGGACTAGTTACGCCTACGAGCAGTACTTC. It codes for CASSSGTSYAYEQYF. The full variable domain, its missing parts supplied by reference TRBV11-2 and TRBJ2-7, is EAGVAQSPRYKIIEKRQSVAFWCNPISGHATLYWYQQILGQGPKLLIQFQNNGVVDDSQLPKDRFSAERLKGVDSTLKIQPAKLEDSAVYLCASSSGTSYAYEQYFGPGTRLTVT.

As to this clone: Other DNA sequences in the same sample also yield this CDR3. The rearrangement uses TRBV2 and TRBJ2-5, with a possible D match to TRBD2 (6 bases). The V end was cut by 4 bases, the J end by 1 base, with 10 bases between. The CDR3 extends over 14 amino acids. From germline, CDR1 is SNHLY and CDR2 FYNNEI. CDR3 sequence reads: CASSGGSGQETQYF. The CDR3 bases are TGTGCCAGCAGTGGTGGTAGCGGCCAAGAGACCCAGTACTTC.

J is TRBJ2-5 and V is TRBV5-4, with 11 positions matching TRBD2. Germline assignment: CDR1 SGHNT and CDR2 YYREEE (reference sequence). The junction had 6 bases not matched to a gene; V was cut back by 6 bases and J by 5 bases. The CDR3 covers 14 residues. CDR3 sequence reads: CASTRGLAEETQYF. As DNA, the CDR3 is TGTGCCAGCACCCGGGGACTAGCGGAGGAGACCCAGTACTTC. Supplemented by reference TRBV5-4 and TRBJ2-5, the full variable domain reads ETGVTQSPTHLIKTRGQQVTLRCSSQSGHNTVSWYQQALGQGPQFIFQYYREEENGRGNFPPRFSGLQFPNYSSELNVNALELDDSALYLCASTRGLAEETQYFGPGTRLLVL.

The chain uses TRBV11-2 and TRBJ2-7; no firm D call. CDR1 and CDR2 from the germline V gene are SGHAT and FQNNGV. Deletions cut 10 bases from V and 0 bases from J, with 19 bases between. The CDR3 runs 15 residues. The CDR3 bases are TGTGCCACTATTCGACGGCCAAGGAGCTCCTACGAGCAGTACTTC. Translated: CATIRRPRSSYEQYF.

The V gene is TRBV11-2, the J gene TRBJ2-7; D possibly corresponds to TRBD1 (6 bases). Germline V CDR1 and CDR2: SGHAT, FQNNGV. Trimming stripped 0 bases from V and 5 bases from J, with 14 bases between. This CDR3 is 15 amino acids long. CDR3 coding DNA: TGTGCCAGCAGCTTAGATCTACAGGGTAAAGACGAGCAGTACTTC. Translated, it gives CASSLDLQGKDEQYF.